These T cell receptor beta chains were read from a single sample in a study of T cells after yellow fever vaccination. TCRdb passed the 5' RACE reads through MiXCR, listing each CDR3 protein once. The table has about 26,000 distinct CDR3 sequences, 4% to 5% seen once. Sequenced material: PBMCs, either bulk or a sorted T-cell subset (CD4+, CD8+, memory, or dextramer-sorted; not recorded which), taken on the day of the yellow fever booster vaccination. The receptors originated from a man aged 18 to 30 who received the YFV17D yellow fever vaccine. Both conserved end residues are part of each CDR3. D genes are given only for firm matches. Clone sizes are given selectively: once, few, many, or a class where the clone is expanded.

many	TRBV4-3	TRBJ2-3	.	TGCGCCAGCAGCCACGGAACAGGGGAAGGAGGGGATACGCAGTATTTT	CASSHGTGEGGDTQYF
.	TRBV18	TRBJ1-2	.	TGTGCCAGCTCACCAGCGAATGGGGGAGGGGATGGCTACACCTTC	CASSPANGGGDGYTF
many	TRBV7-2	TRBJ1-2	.	TGTGCCAGCAGCTCCCCCTATGGCTACACCTTC	CASSSPYGYTF
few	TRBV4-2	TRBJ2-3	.	TGCGCCAGCAGCCAAGACGAGGCTACTAGCACAGATACGCAGTATTTT	CASSQDEATSTDTQYF
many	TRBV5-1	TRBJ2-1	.	TGCGCCAGCAGCTTTAGCGGGCAGGGGACCCCTTTTGAGCAGTTCTTC	CASSFSGQGTPFEQFF
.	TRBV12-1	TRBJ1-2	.	TGCGCCAGCAGTCATGGTACCGACTATGGCTACACCTTC	CASSHGTDYGYTF
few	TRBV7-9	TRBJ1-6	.	TGTGCCAGCAGCTCCACAGACAGCAGTTCACCCCTCCACTTT	CASSSTDSSSPLHF
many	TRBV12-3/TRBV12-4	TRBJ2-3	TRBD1	TGTGCCAGCAGCCCACAGGGGAATCAAGAGACGCAGTATTTT	CASSPQGNQETQYF
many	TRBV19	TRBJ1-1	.	TGTGCCAGTAGTATAGATCGAAGGTGGACTGAAGCTTTCTTT	CASSIDRRWTEAFF
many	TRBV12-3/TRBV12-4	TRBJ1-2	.	TGTGCCAGCAGTTCGGTCAACTATGGCTACACCTTC	CASSSVNYGYTF
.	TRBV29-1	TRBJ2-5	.	TGCAGCGTTGGGACCCAAGGGGAGACCCAGTACTTC	CSVGTQGETQYF
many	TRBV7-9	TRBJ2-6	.	TGTGCCAGCCCGTGGGGGGCCTCTGGGGCCAACGTCCTGACTTTC	CASPWGASGANVLTF
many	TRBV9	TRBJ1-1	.	TGTGCCAGCAGCGTAGGGCCGAACACTGAAGCTTTCTTT	CASSVGPNTEAFF
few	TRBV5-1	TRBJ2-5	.	TGCGCCAGCAGCTTGCACCAAGAGACCCAGTACTTC	CASSLHQETQYF
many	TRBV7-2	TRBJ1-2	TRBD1	TGTGCCAGCAGACAAACAGGGGGCTATGGCTACACCTTC	CASRQTGGYGYTF
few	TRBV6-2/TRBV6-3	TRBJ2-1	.	TGTGCCAGCAGGGCCCTGGGGTCCAGCTCCTACAATGAGCAGTTCTTC	CASRALGSSSYNEQFF